The entry below gives a single T cell receptor beta chain sequence along with its context. Its antigen is not identified. Assay: immunoSEQ multiplex PCR; the TCRdb copy retains only in-frame clones and omits some. The table records under 150,000 clones, 90% to 95% of them present only once. The data derive from a study of T cell responses to AZD1222 COVID-19 vaccine. In the study overall: Both about-4-week and about-12-week second-dose recipients were combined.

This CDR3 contains 12 residues. From germline, CDR1 is LGHDT and CDR2 YNNKEL (reference sequence). Trimming pared 4 bases from V and 8 bases from J, leaving 11 bases between. General study findings and limits: Spike as a whole was targeted by vaccine-associated CD4 TCRs, dominant at 160-218 and 743-854. Just a handful of people given AZD1222 tested seropositive at baseline. Donors skewed white British and female; clonal diversity was possibly underestimated.

The sequence derives from an adult in good health. Sample: peripheral blood, taken on day 0 of AZD1222 vaccination. This sequence joins TRBV3-1 (or the pseudogene TRBV3-2) and TRBJ1-2; D uncertain. DNA for the CDR3: TGTGCCAGCAGCCTGCGGGAAAAAGGCTACACCTTC. Protein product: CASSLREKGYTF.